This T cell receptor beta chain was recovered during a study of CD8+ T cells in alopecia areata. Study details: Treatment of the treated patients consisted of oral tofacitinib, 5 to 10 mg twice daily. Treatment ran 6 to 18 months, with 6 months of follow-up afterward.

CDR1 is WSHSY, CDR2 SAAADI, per germline. This CDR3 is built from 14 residues. The trim removed 6 bases at V and 5 bases at J, leaving 8 bases unmatched. cDNA prepared by RNA extraction and subsequent reverse transcription served as the template for sequencing. TCRdb's table, derived via immunoSEQ multiplex PCR, lists solely in-frame clones and lacks some. The table shows around 200,000 clones, with more than 60% occurring only once. This TCR came from a human donor with alopecia areata. The sequences come from CD4+ T cells sorted from blood, collected at week 0. The chain combines TRBV10-2 with TRBJ2-5, with TRBD2 identical over 8 bases. The CDR3 spells CASRGGGIRETQYF. The CDR3 nucleotides read TGCGCCAGCAGAGGCGGGGGGATTAGGGAGACCCAGTACTTC.